Below, one T cell receptor (beta chain) is given with its context. Its antigen is as yet unknown. The sample comes from a study of T-cell memory formation after mild COVID-19. MiXCR, run by TCRdb on the 5' RACE reads, gives a single entry per CDR3 protein. Of about 350,000 distinct CDR3 sequences in the sample, roughly 13% were seen once. Germline V gene data show CDR1 as SGHNT and CDR2 as YYREEE (reference sequence). The J segment lost 1 base and the V segment lost 4 bases, leaving 9 bases of the junction unmatched. The CDR3 runs to 16 residues. Whole-study findings and limits: The study found contracting CD4+ clones mainly in CM and EM and contracting CD8+ clones in EMRA.

The receptor was derived from a young man who had mild COVID-19 (a few samples of this study predate the infection). Cell type and time point are not known. The source material was PBMCs or a T cell subset sorted from them (not recorded which). The chain is built from TRBV5-4 and TRBJ2-5; 8 bases are shared with TRBD2. The CDR3 here is CASSRDLRGAQETQYF. The CDR3 nucleotides are TGTGCCAGCAGCCGGGATCTGCGGGGGGCCCAAGAGACCCAGTACTTC.